This T cell receptor beta chain emerged from a study of metastatic and nonmetastatic thyroid tumors. At the level of the study: Repertoire comparisons spanned blood and tumor or nodule tissue from malignant and benign thyroid patients.

Methods used by the authors: Clinicopathological groups differed in CDR3, with these differences serving to build a distant-metastasis classifier for papillary thyroid cancer. TCRdb reanalyzed the PCR reads via MiXCR. TCRdb's processing, not the study's, gives the V and J calls here. The data hold 30,000 or so clones, with about 18% observed a single time. Findings of the study overall: It was reported that TCR beta diversity was significantly higher in malignant thyroid tumors than benign nodules, in blood and tumor.

Until they underwent thyroid surgery, no patient had received any treatment. Deletions cut 2 bases from V and 5 bases from J, with 12 bases between. Germline V gives CDR1 DFQATT, CDR2 SNEGSKA (reference sequence). The CDR3 is 13 residues long. As concerns this clone: Its antigen is not identified.

The rearrangement joins TRBV20-1 to TRBJ1-2; TRBD1 might be the D (6 bases). The material sequenced was blood. The sequence was collected from a female donor with papillary thyroid cancer or a benign thyroid nodule (not recorded which). Some clones in this sample may be carry-over from other donors' samples. CDR3 protein: CSARYTTGYGYTF. The CDR3 coding sequence is TGCAGTGCTAGATACACTACAGGGTATGGCTACACCTTC.